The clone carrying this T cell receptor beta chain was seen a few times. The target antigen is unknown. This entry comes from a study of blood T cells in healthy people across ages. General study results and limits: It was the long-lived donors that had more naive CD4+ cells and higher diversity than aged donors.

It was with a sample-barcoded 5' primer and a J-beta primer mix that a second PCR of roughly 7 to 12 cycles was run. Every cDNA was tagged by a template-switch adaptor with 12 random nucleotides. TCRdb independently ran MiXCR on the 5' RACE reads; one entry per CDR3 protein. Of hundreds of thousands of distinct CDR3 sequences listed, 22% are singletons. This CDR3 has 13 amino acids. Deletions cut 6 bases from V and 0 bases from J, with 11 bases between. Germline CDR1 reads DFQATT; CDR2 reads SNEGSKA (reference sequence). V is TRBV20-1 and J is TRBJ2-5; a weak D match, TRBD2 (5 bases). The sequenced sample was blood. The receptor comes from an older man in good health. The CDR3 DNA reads TGCAGTGCGCTAGAGGGTAACCAAGAGACCCAGTACTTC. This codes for CSALEGNQETQYF.